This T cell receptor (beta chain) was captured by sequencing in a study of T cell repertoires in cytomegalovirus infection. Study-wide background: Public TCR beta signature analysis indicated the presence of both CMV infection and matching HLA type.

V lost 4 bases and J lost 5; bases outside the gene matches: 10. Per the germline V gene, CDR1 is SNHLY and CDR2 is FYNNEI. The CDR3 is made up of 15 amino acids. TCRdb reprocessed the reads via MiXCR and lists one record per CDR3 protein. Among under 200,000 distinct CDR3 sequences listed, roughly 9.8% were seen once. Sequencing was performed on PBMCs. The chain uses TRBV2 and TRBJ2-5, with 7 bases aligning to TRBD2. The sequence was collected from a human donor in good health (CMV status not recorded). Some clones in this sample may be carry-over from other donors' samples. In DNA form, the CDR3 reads TGTGCCAGCAGTGTGGGCGGGAGAGATCGGGAGACCCAGTACTTC. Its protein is CASSVGGRDRETQYF.